These 8 T cell receptor beta chains came from one sample sequenced in a study of blood T cell repertoires in COVID-19. Only in-frame clones appear in the TCRdb table, and some are missing; sequencing was by immunoSEQ multiplex PCR. The sample consists of tens of thousands of clones, roughly 74% of them appearing once. The source material was peripheral blood. The source is a woman older than 75 with acute or convalescent COVID-19.

The chain carries TRBV28 and TRBJ2-7, with 7 bases that match TRBD1. With 6 bases clipped from V and 2 bases from J, the junction kept 4 bases outside the gene matches. The CDR3 runs to 13 residues. CDR1 is MDHEN, CDR2 SYDVKM, per germline. The CDR3 region is CASSRDSPYEQYF. Written as DNA, the CDR3 is TGTGCCAGCAGCCGGGACAGTCCCTACGAGCAGTACTTC.

V usage is TRBV9 and J usage is TRBJ1-2, with D possibly matching TRBD1 (6 bases). This CDR3 has 12 residues. Trimming pared 3 bases from V and 5 bases from J, leaving 8 bases between. The V gene's germline CDR1 is SGDLS and CDR2 YYNGEE. This CDR3 reads CASSATGYGYTF. The CDR3, as DNA: TGTGCCAGCAGCGCGACAGGATATGGCTACACCTTC.

This clone showed up just a few times. V and J are TRBV3-1 (or the pseudogene TRBV3-2) and TRBJ2-2, with D possibly matching TRBD1 (5 bases). V was pared by 4 bases and J by 4 bases, with 7 bases between. Germline values: CDR1 LGHDT, CDR2 YNNKEL (reference sequence). This CDR3 spans 13 amino acids. The CDR3 DNA reads TGTGCCAGCAGCCCCAGGGTCACCGGGGAGCTGTTTTTT. As protein: CASSPRVTGELFF.

This rearrangement joins TRBV5-1 to TRBJ1-2; D is undetermined. The length of the CDR3 is 13 residues. V lost 4 bases, J lost 7 bases, and 14 bases lay in between. The germline V gene has CDR1 SGHRS and CDR2 YFSETQ. CDR3 sequence (DNA): TGCGCCAGCAGCCCCCTAAGTGCAGGTGGCTACACCTTC. This gives the protein CASSPLSAGGYTF.

In its sample, this clone was seen a few times. The chain is built from TRBV5-1 and TRBJ2-7, with a tentative D call TRBD2 (5 bases). The germline gives CDR1 SGHRS, CDR2 YFSETQ. The V end lost 7 bases, the J end lost 7 bases, and 15 bases lay between the germline ends. The CDR3 spans 12 residues. DNA of the CDR3: TGCGCCAGCGCAGCTCGGGAAAAGGAGCAGTACTTC. Its translation: CASAAREKEQYF.

J is TRBJ2-1 and V is TRBV19; D is unresolved. This CDR3 region has 16 residues. V was shortened by 6 bases and J by 3 bases, with 18 bases between the two germline ends. The germline V gene has CDR1 LNHDA and CDR2 SQIVND (reference sequence). CDR3 region: CASSLGRGVFYNEQFF. The CDR3 region has the DNA TGTGCCAGTAGCCTAGGCCGAGGCGTATTCTACAATGAGCAGTTCTTC.

The chain employs TRBV11-3 and TRBJ2-3; 7 nucleotides match TRBD2. This CDR3 is built from 14 residues. The V gene's germline CDR1 is SGHNT and CDR2 YENEEA. V dropped 5 bases and J dropped 2; count of bases not matched to a gene: 4. CDR3 protein: CASSQRDYTDTQYF. The CDR3, as DNA: TGTGCCAGCAGCCAGAGGGACTACACAGATACGCAGTATTTT.

This sequence joins TRBV10-3 and TRBJ1-2; 8 nucleotides match TRBD1. The CDR3 covers 14 residues. Germline CDR1 and CDR2: ENHRY and SYGVKD. V shed 7 bases, J shed 4 bases, and the junction held 8 bases outside the gene matches. The DNA for the CDR3 is TGTGCCATCAAGCGGGACAGGACAACCTATGGCTACACCTTC. Translating gives CAIKRDRTTYGYTF.